This TCR beta chain was sequenced for a study of control samples from healthy donors and cancer patients. Generated by immunoSEQ multiplex PCR, the TCRdb table keeps only in-frame clones and is missing some. The data contain about 130,000 clones, about 92% of them singletons. The germline CDR1 and CDR2 sequences are LNHDA and SQIVND (reference sequence). The V and J ends lost 1 base and 1 base, in that order; junction bases with no gene match: 5. The CDR3 is 16 residues long. Input material: PBMCs. The V and J genes are TRBV19 and TRBJ1-1, with 8 bases lining up with TRBD1. The source is an elderly man with head and neck cancer. The CDR3 loop reads CASSIVPQGANTEAFF. For the CDR3, the DNA is TGTGCCAGTAGTATAGTCCCTCAGGGGGCGAACACTGAAGCTTTCTTT.